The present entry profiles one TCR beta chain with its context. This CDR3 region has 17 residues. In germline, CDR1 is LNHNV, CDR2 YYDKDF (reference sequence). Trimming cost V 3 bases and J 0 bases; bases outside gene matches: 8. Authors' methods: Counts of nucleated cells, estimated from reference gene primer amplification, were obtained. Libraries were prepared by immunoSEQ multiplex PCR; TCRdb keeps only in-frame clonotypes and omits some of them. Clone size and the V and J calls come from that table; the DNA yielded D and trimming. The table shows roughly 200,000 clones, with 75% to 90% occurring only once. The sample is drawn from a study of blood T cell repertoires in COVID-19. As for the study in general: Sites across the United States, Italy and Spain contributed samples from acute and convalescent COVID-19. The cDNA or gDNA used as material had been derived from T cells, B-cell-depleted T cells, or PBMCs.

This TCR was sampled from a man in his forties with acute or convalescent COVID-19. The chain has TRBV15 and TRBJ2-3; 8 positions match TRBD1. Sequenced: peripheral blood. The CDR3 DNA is TGTGCCACCAGCAGTGGAACAGGGGGTCTTAGCACAGATACGCAGTATTTT. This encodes CATSSGTGGLSTDTQYF.